The T cell receptor (beta chain) under discussion was sequenced for a study of blood T cell repertoires in COVID-19. This CDR3 spans 17 amino acids. Germline V gene lookup returns CDR1 LGHDT and CDR2 YNNKEL (reference sequence). J was trimmed by 2 bases and V by 4 bases; bases with no gene match: 6. Participant-reported clinical history was the basis for cohort assignment. TCRdb's table, derived via immunoSEQ multiplex PCR, lists solely in-frame clones and lacks some. Counted here are 150,000 to 200,000 clones, roughly four fifths occurring once; the ten biggest clones make up 11%. The chain couples TRBV3-1 (or the pseudogene TRBV3-2) to TRBJ2-5; 14 positions agree with TRBD2. The clonotype comes from a man aged 50 to 59 who had recovered from COVID-19. Material for sequencing was PBMCs or T cells enriched from blood (not recorded which). The CDR3 DNA is TGTGCCAGCAGCCTCTCGACTAGCGGGGGGGAGCAAGAGACCCAGTACTTC. It is translated as CASSLSTSGGEQETQYF.